This entry lists 8 T cell receptor beta chains sequenced from one sample in a study of T-cell memory formation after mild COVID-19. TCRdb independently ran MiXCR on the 5' RACE reads; one entry per CDR3 protein. In the table there are over 450,000 distinct CDR3 sequences, about 20% of which are singletons. The sequencing sample was made of PBMCs or a T cell subset sorted from them (not recorded which). The receptors originated from an adult woman who had mild COVID-19 (a few samples of this study predate the infection). Cell type and time point are not known.

The chain uses TRBV6-6 and TRBJ2-7; the D gene is possibly TRBD2 (6 bases). The CDR3 extends over 15 amino acids. The germline V gene encodes CDR1 MNHNY and CDR2 SVGAGI (reference sequence). V lost 8 bases to trimming and J lost 6 bases, with 23 bases between them. CDR3 in DNA: TGTGCCAGCCGGGAACTAGCCGGAGCTGGAGGCGAGCAGTACTTC. Amino acid sequence: CASRELAGAGGEQYF.

The V and J genes are TRBV15 and TRBJ2-5; D is uncertain. The CDR3 length is 14 residues. Between the trimmed V and J ends, which lost 0 bases and 4 bases, there was a span of 9 bases. From germline, CDR1 is LNHNV and CDR2 YYDKDF (reference sequence). The CDR3 sequence is CATSRDPDGETQYF. The CDR3 bases are TGTGCCACCAGCAGAGATCCGGACGGAGAGACCCAGTACTTC.

The sample holds a few counts of this clonotype. The CDR3 here is CASSLPGLGGYTF. CDR3 coding DNA: TGTGCCAGCAGTTTACCGGGGTTGGGAGGCTACACCTTC. The chain joins TRBV12-3 or TRBV12-4 to TRBJ1-2; D not certain. CDR3 size: 13 residues. Trimming stripped 2 bases from V and 8 bases from J, with 12 bases between.

This clonotype was detected ten times or more. This sequence joins TRBV27 and TRBJ2-2; D gene unclear. Germline values: CDR1 MNHEY, CDR2 SMNVEV (reference sequence). This CDR3 has 14 amino acids. V lost 6 bases, J lost 2 bases, and 10 bases lay in between. This chain's CDR3 is CASRPDTNTGELFF. The CDR3 DNA sequence: TGTGCCAGCAGACCCGACACTAACACCGGGGAGCTGTTTTTT.

The J gene is TRBJ2-7, the V gene TRBV14, with D possibly being TRBD1 or TRBD2 (5 bases each). The CDR3 is 13 residues long. Germline CDR1 SGHDN, CDR2 FVKESK. V shed 3 bases and J shed 8 bases, with 14 bases lying between them. CDR3 residues: CASSQFEGSKQYF. The CDR3 nucleotides are TGTGCCAGCAGCCAGTTCGAGGGGAGTAAGCAGTACTTC.

This chain uses TRBV6-5 with TRBJ2-3, with a tentative D call TRBD2 (5 bases). There are 16 residues in the CDR3. Trimming removed 6 bases at V and 0 bases at J, with 16 bases between. Germline CDR1 reads MNHEY; CDR2 reads SVGAGI. CDR3 sequence: CASRYKDWPSTDTQYF. CDR3 nucleotide sequence: TGTGCCAGCAGGTACAAGGACTGGCCCAGCACAGATACGCAGTATTTT.

This clonotype was found a few times. The V and J genes are TRBV27 and TRBJ2-7; the D gene is possibly TRBD1 (6 bases). Trimming removed 3 bases from V and 5 bases from J, with 14 bases in between. The CDR3 is made up of 14 amino acids. Germline-derived CDR1 and CDR2 are MNHEY and SMNVEV (reference sequence). CDR3 nucleotide sequence: TGTGCCAGCAGTTTTCCCGACAGGCCCCACGAGCAGTACTTC. Translating it yields CASSFPDRPHEQYF.

The sample holds many counts of this clonotype. The rearrangement links TRBV27 to TRBJ2-2; D is undetermined. Trimming pared 5 bases from V and 5 bases from J, leaving 6 bases between. The CDR3 spans 12 residues. Germline lookup yields CDR1 MNHEY and CDR2 SMNVEV (reference sequence). The CDR3 DNA reads as TGTGCCAGCAGTGGGATGACCGGGGAGCTGTTTTTT. It translates to CASSGMTGELFF.